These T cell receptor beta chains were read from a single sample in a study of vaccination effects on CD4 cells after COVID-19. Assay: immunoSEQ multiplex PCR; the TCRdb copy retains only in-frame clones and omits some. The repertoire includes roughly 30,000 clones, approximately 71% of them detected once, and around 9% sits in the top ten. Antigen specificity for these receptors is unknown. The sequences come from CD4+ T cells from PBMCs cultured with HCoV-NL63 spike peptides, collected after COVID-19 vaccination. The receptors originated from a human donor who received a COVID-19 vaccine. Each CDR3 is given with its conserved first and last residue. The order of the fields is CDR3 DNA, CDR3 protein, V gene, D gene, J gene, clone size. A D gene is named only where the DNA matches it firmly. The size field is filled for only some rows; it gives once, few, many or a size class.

TGCGCCAGCAGTCGAGGGGCCGATACAGGGAGGGAGACCCAGTACTTC,CASSRGADTGRETQYF,TRBV23-1,-,TRBJ2-5,-
TGCAGCGCACACAGGGGCGTCATGAACACTGAAGCTTTCTTT,CSAHRGVMNTEAFF,TRBV29-1,TRBD1,TRBJ1-1,-
TGTGCCAGCAGCCAAGCTAGGTACTATGGCTACACCTTC,CASSQARYYGYTF,TRBV3-1/TRBV3-2,-,TRBJ1-2,-
TGCGCCAGCAGCGCCCGGTTAGGGGGCCTTAGCTCCTACAATGAGCAGTTCTTC,CASSARLGGLSSYNEQFF,TRBV5-1,TRBD1,TRBJ2-1,-
TGTGCCAGCAGCTCCGTAAGAGCGGGTAATCAGCCCCAGCATTTT,CASSSVRAGNQPQHF,TRBV5-6,-,TRBJ1-5,once
TGTGCCAGCAGCTTCCCCTCGGGATACTATGGCTACACCTTC,CASSFPSGYYGYTF,TRBV5-6,-,TRBJ1-2,-
TGTGCCAGCAGCCAACTTGGCAGCCTAGAAGCTTTCTTT,CASSQLGSLEAFF,TRBV14,-,TRBJ1-1,-
TGTGCCAGCAGCCATAGAGAGGACAGGAGCACAGATACGCAGTATTTT,CASSHREDRSTDTQYF,TRBV14,TRBD1,TRBJ2-3,-
TGCGCCAGCAGCCAAGAGCGGGGGGGGACCCAGTACTTC,CASSQERGGTQYF,TRBV4-1,TRBD2,TRBJ2-5,-
TGCGCCAGCAGTAGGGACTTCGGTAATTCACCCCTCCACTTT,CASSRDFGNSPLHF,TRBV5-1,-,TRBJ1-6,few
TGTGCCAGCAGCGTAGGGGCCCCTAGCGGGAGTCTTGGACGCTTCTCTGCAGATACGCAGTATTTT,CASSVGAPSGSLGRFSADTQYF,TRBV9,TRBD2,TRBJ2-3,-
TGTGCCATCAGTGACAATAATAAGGAGCAGTTCTTC,CAISDNNKEQFF,TRBV10-3,-,TRBJ2-1,-
TGTGCCAGCACCCCGACAGGGATTGGGGCCCAGTACTTC,CASTPTGIGAQYF,TRBV6-5,TRBD1,TRBJ2-5,once
TGTGCCAGCAGCCCAGGGATCACAGTCTACGAGCAGTACTTC,CASSPGITVYEQYF,TRBV14,-,TRBJ2-7,few
TGTGCCAGTAGTATGAGAGGTTCTGGGGACGAGACCCAGTACTTC,CASSMRGSGDETQYF,TRBV19,-,TRBJ2-5,-
TGTGCCAGCAGCACAGGGAGGAATTCACCCCTCCACTTT,CASSTGRNSPLHF,TRBV3-1/TRBV3-2,-,TRBJ1-6,-
TGTGCCAGCAGCCGGGAGTTCACTAGCGCCGCGAACTATGGCTACACCTTC,CASSREFTSAANYGYTF,TRBV5-5,-,TRBJ1-2,once
TGTGCCAGCAGTCGAACCGGGACAGGGAGAAACACCATATATTTT,CASSRTGTGRNTIYF,TRBV6-5,TRBD1,TRBJ1-3,few